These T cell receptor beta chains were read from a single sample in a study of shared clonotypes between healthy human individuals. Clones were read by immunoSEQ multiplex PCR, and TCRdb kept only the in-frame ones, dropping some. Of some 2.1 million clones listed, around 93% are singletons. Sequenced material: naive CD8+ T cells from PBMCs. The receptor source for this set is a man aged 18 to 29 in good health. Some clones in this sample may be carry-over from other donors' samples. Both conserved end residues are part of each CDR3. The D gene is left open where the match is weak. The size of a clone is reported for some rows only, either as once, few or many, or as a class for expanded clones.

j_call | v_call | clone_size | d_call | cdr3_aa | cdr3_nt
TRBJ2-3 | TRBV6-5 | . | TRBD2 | CASSIESGTPRTQYF | TGTGCCAGCAGCATCGAGAGCGGGACTCCACGTACGCAGTATTTT
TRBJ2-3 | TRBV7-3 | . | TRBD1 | CASSLGTGRVDTQYF | TGTGCCAGCAGCTTAGGGACAGGGAGGGTAGATACGCAGTATTTT
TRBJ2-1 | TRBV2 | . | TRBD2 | CASSSPGLAYNEQFF | TGTGCCAGCAGTTCTCCGGGACTAGCCTACAATGAGCAGTTCTTC
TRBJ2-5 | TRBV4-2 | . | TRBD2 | CASSQRTSSLQETQYF | TGTGCCAGCAGCCAAAGGACTAGCAGCTTACAAGAGACCCAGTACTTC
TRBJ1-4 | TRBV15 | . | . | CATSALTEKNEKLFF | TGTGCCACCAGCGCCCTGACAGAAAAAAATGAAAAACTGTTTTTT
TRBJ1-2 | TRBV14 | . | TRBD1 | CASSQDGQGKSYTF | TGTGCCAGCAGCCAGGATGGACAGGGAAAGAGCTACACCTTC
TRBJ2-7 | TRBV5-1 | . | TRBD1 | CASSFTGQGTYEQYF | TGCGCCAGCAGCTTCACGGGACAGGGTACCTACGAGCAGTACTTC
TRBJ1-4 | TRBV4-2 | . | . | CASSLPEGEEKLFF | TGTGCCAGCAGCCTACCGGAGGGGGAGGAAAAACTGTTTTTT
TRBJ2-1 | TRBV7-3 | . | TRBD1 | CASSSTGGPYNEQFF | TGTGCCAGCAGCTCCACAGGGGGCCCCTACAATGAGCAGTTCTTC
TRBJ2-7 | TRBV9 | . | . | CASSVGRSSYEQYF | TGTGCCAGCAGCGTCGGCAGGAGCTCCTACGAGCAGTACTTC
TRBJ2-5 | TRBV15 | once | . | CATSSEFGGPRETQYF | TGTGCCACCAGCAGCGAGTTTGGCGGACCCAGGGAGACCCAGTACTTC
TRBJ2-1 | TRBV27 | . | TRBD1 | CASTSRDRGRHNEQFF | TGTGCCAGCACTTCGAGGGACAGGGGGCGCCACAATGAGCAGTTCTTC
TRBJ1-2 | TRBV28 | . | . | CASRPDGNYGYTF | TGTGCCAGCAGACCCGACGGCAACTATGGCTACACCTTC
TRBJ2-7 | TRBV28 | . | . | CASSLQDRVEQYF | TGTGCCAGCAGTTTACAGGATCGGGTCGAGCAGTACTTC
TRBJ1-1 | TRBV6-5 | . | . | CASSYTGSAEAFF | TGTGCCAGCAGTTACACGGGAAGCGCTGAAGCTTTCTTT
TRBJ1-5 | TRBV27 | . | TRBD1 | CASSLNRGGGHQPQHF | TGTGCCAGCAGTCTCAACAGGGGCGGTGGGCATCAGCCCCAGCATTTT
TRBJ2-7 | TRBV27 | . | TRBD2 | CASSFSGGLSYEQYF | TGTGCCAGCAGTTTTTCCGGGGGACTATCCTACGAGCAGTACTTC
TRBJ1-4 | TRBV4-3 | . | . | CASSHWRGATNEKLFF | TGCGCCAGCAGCCATTGGAGAGGGGCAACTAATGAAAAACTGTTTTTT
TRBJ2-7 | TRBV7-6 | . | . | CASSLRQNGNYEQYF | TGTGCCAGCAGCTTACGACAGAATGGGAACTACGAGCAGTACTTC
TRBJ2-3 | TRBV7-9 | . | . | CASSPQMGFRSDTQYF | TGTGCCAGCAGCCCCCAGATGGGGTTTCGTTCAGATACGCAGTATTTT
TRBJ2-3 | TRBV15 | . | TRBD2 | CATSRVGGVEDTQYF | TGTGCCACCAGCAGAGTGGGAGGGGTGGAAGATACGCAGTATTTT
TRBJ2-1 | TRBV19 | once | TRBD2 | CASSRASGSYEQFF | TGTGCCAGTAGTAGGGCTAGCGGGAGTTATGAGCAGTTCTTC
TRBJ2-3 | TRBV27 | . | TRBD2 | CASSLVGTITDTQYF | TGTGCCAGCAGTTTGGTGGGGACTATCACAGATACGCAGTATTTT
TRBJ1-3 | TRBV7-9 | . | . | CASKLAGETTIYF | TGTGCCAGCAAGTTGGCGGGGGAGACTACCATATATTTT
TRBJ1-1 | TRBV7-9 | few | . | CASSLAPGRDTEAFF | TGTGCCAGCAGCTTAGCCCCCGGGCGGGACACTGAAGCTTTCTTT
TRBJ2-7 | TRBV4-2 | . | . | CASSQVEQGGYEQYF | TGTGCCAGCAGCCAAGTTGAGCAGGGGGGGTACGAGCAGTACTTC
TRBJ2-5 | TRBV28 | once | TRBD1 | CASSSGGGQTQYF | TGTGCCAGCAGCTCAGGGGGCGGGCAGACCCAGTACTTC
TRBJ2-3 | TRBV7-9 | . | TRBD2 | CASSSQSGRTTDTQYF | TGTGCCAGCAGTTCCCAAAGCGGGAGAACAACAGATACGCAGTATTTT
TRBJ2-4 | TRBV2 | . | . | CASSEWVAKNIQYF | TGTGCCAGCAGTGAATGGGTAGCCAAAAACATTCAGTACTTC
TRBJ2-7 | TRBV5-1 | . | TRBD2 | CASYDELAVVAYF | TGCGCCAGCTACGATGAGCTAGCGGTTGTGGCGTACTTC
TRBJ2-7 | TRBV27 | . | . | CASSFEAAAWAYEQYF | TGTGCCAGCAGTTTTGAGGCGGCCGCTTGGGCCTACGAGCAGTACTTC
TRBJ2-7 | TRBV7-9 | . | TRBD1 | CASSSTHPVPGQGVHEQYF | TGTGCCAGCAGCTCGACCCACCCCGTCCCGGGACAGGGAGTACACGAGCAGTACTTC
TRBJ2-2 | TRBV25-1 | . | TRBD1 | CASSDMGQGTGELFF | TGTGCCAGCAGTGATATGGGACAGGGTACCGGGGAGCTGTTTTTT
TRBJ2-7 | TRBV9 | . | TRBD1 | CASSVTGGYEQYF | TGTGCCAGCAGCGTAACAGGGGGCTACGAGCAGTACTTC
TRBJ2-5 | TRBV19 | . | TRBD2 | CASSPLAGVKETQYF | TGTGCCAGTAGTCCATTAGCGGGAGTTAAAGAGACCCAGTACTTC
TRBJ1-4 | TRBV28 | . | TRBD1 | CASSLFGTGRNEKLFF | TGTGCCAGCAGTTTATTTGGGACAGGGAGAAATGAAAAACTGTTTTTT
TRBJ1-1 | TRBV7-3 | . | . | CASSVTTSMNTEAFF | TGTGCCAGCAGCGTAACGACCTCTATGAACACTGAAGCTTTCTTT
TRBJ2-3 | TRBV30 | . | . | CAEGGGWADTQYF | TGTGCCGAGGGAGGGGGCTGGGCAGATACGCAGTATTTT
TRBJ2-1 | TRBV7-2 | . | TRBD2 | CASSFPSGRAYNEQFF | TGTGCCAGCAGCTTCCCTAGCGGGAGGGCCTACAATGAGCAGTTCTTC
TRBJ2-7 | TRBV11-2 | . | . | CASSPGLRNYEQYF | TGTGCCAGCAGCCCCGGACTACGCAACTACGAGCAGTACTTC
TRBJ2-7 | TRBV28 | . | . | CASSQETGATSGYSYEQYF | TGTGCCAGCAGTCAAGAGACAGGGGCTACTAGCGGGTACTCCTACGAGCAGTACTTC
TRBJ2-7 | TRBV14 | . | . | CASSQVGGLEQYF | TGTGCCAGCAGCCAAGTAGGGGGACTCGAGCAGTACTTC
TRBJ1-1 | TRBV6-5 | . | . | CASRPRGPFPEAFF | TGTGCCAGCAGGCCACGGGGTCCCTTCCCTGAAGCTTTCTTT
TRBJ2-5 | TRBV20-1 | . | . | CSALWGGTQYF | TGCAGTGCCCTCTGGGGTGGGACCCAGTACTTC
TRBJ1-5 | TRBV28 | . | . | CASSSHLNRELSQPQHF | TGTGCCAGCAGTTCTCACCTAAACAGGGAGTTGAGTCAGCCCCAGCATTTT
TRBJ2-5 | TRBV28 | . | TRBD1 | CASGQVGETQYF | TGTGCCAGCGGACAGGTCGGTGAGACCCAGTACTTC
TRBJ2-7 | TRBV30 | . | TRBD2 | CATGGYEQYF | TGTGCCACGGGGGGCTACGAGCAGTACTTC
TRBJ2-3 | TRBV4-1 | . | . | CASSPGLATSTDTQYF | TGCGCCAGCAGCCCCGGTCTAGCGACTAGCACAGATACGCAGTATTTT
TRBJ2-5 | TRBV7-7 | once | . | CASSLAPRETQYF | TGTGCCAGCAGCTTAGCTCCAAGAGAGACCCAGTACTTC